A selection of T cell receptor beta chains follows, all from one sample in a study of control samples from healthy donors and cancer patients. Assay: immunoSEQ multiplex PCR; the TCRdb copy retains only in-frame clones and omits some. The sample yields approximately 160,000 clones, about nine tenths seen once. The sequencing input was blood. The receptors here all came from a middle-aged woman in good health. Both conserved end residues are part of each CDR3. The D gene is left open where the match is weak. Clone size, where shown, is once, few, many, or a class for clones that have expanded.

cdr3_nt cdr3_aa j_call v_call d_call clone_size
TGCGCCAGCAGCCAGGGGGTCCTCTCCGAACCCTCCTACAATGAGCAGTTCTTC CASSQGVLSEPSYNEQFF TRBJ2-1 TRBV4-1 - once
TGCAGCGTGGAGGTGGGAGAAAGGGGATACGAGCAGTACTTC CSVEVGERGYEQYF TRBJ2-7 TRBV29-1 - once
TGCGCCAGCAGTCAATGCCTAGGGAGGGGGAGCAATCAGCCCCAGCATTTT CASSQCLGRGSNQPQHF TRBJ1-5 TRBV23-1 - -
TGTGCCAGCAGCGCAGACACGAACACTGAAGCTTTCTTT CASSADTNTEAFF TRBJ1-1 TRBV2 - -
TGTGCCAGCAGCTTAGGAGGGTTTCCCTACAATGAGCAGTTCTTC CASSLGGFPYNEQFF TRBJ2-1 TRBV7-9 - -
TGTGCCAGCAGCACAGGGTTTGGCGGGGGTCTATACAATGAGCAGTTCTTC CASSTGFGGGLYNEQFF TRBJ2-1 TRBV5-5 - -
TGCGCCAGCAGCCCGACCTTCGACGGTAACCCTGAAGCTTTCTTT CASSPTFDGNPEAFF TRBJ1-1 TRBV4-1 - -
TGCGCCAGCAGTCCTAAAGTAGGTGGGACAGGGAGAGAAAAACTGTTTTTT CASSPKVGGTGREKLFF TRBJ1-4 TRBV4-1 TRBD1 -
TGTGCCATCAGTGAGTCGGGGGGCGTGCAGTTCTTC CAISESGGVQFF TRBJ2-1 TRBV10-3 - -
TGTGCCAGCAAATTTGCGGATACGCAGTATTTT CASKFADTQYF TRBJ2-3 TRBV2 - -
TGTGCCATCAGTGAAGGTCAGACGAACACTGAAGCTTTCTTT CAISEGQTNTEAFF TRBJ1-1 TRBV10-3 - -
TGTGCCAGCAGCCAAGGAGAGAGGGGAGCCCAGCATTTT CASSQGERGAQHF TRBJ1-5 TRBV4-2 - -
TGTGCCAGTAGTCTCAAGCGGGCCCCCTCGGGTGAGCAGTTCTTC CASSLKRAPSGEQFF TRBJ2-1 TRBV19 - -
TGTGCCAGCAGTCCGGGCCGTAATCAGCCCCAGCATTTT CASSPGRNQPQHF TRBJ1-5 TRBV12-3/TRBV12-4 - once
TGTGCCAGCAGCCGAGGGGCTAGAAAGATCTCCACAGATACGCAGTATTTT CASSRGARKISTDTQYF TRBJ2-3 TRBV3-1/TRBV3-2 - -
TGTGCCAGCAGTTACCCCGAGGGGACTGAAGCTTTCTTT CASSYPEGTEAFF TRBJ1-1 TRBV6-5 - -
TGTGCCAGCAGTGCACCAAGCCCCTCTCCTTATAATTCACCCCTCCACTTT CASSAPSPSPYNSPLHF TRBJ1-6 TRBV6-1 - -
TGCGCCAGCAGCCAAGCGGTAACACCTATGAACACTGAAGCTTTCTTT CASSQAVTPMNTEAFF TRBJ1-1 TRBV4-1 - -
TGTGCCAGCAGACAGGGAACCCTAATCGGATCACCCCTCCACTTT CASRQGTLIGSPLHF TRBJ1-6 TRBV7-9 - -
TGTGCCAGCAGCGGTAGCGGGTCGATGATGGATGAGCAGTTCTTC CASSGSGSMMDEQFF TRBJ2-1 TRBV9 TRBD2 -
TGCGCCAGCAGCCAAGTGGGGACAGGGCGCAATGAGCAGTTCTTC CASSQVGTGRNEQFF TRBJ2-1 TRBV4-1 TRBD1 few
TGTGCCAGCTCCCTCGCAGGGGCGGGGAACACTGAAGCTTTCTTT CASSLAGAGNTEAFF TRBJ1-1 TRBV28 - -
TGCGCCAGCGCAGCGGACAGGATGTACGAGCAGTACTTC CASAADRMYEQYF TRBJ2-7 TRBV10-2 TRBD1 -
TGTGCCAGCAGCTTAGGAGTAGGGCTAGCGGGTAAAGAGACCCAGTACTTC CASSLGVGLAGKETQYF TRBJ2-5 TRBV11-2 TRBD2 -
TGTGCCATCAGTGAAGATGGAAACTACAATGAGCAGTTCTTC CAISEDGNYNEQFF TRBJ2-1 TRBV10-3 - -
TGTGCCAGCAGTGAAGACAGCTCCGCAGGCTACACCTTC CASSEDSSAGYTF TRBJ1-2 TRBV6-1 - -
TGTGCCAGCAGCCAAGATTTCAGAAGCACTGAAGCTTTCTTT CASSQDFRSTEAFF TRBJ1-1 TRBV3-1/TRBV3-2 - -
TGCGCCAGCAGCGAGACAGGGGGAAACAATCAGCCCCAGCATTTT CASSETGGNNQPQHF TRBJ1-5 TRBV10-2 TRBD1 -
TGTGCCAGCAGTGAATGGATGAACACTGAAGCTTTCTTT CASSEWMNTEAFF TRBJ1-1 TRBV6-1 - -
TGTGCCAGCCCACGGACCAGCACAGATACGCAGTATTTT CASPRTSTDTQYF TRBJ2-3 TRBV2 - -
TGCGCCAGCAGCTTGGGGTCAGGGGGCTCCTATAATTCACCCCTCCACTTT CASSLGSGGSYNSPLHF TRBJ1-6 TRBV5-1 TRBD1 -
TGTGCCAGCACCCTCTGGGGGCGAGATACGCAGTATTTT CASTLWGRDTQYF TRBJ2-3 TRBV12-3/TRBV12-4 - -
TGTGCCAGCAGCTTCGCAGGGTCTGGAAACACCATATATTTT CASSFAGSGNTIYF TRBJ1-3 TRBV7-6 - -
TGCGCCAGCAGTACATTAGTAAAGCAAGATACGCAGTATTTT CASSTLVKQDTQYF TRBJ2-3 TRBV10-2 - -
TGCGCCAGCGGTCGGGGGACAGGGAGTAACTACGAGCAGTACTTC CASGRGTGSNYEQYF TRBJ2-7 TRBV5-1 TRBD1 -
TGTGCCAGTAGTACACCCTGGGACAGACCCTTCTACGAGCAGTACTTC CASSTPWDRPFYEQYF TRBJ2-7 TRBV19 TRBD1 -
TGTGCCAGCAGTGAGAGGAAGGGGCTCGGCTATGGCTACACCTTC CASSERKGLGYGYTF TRBJ1-2 TRBV2 - -
TGTGCCAGCAGGACAGGGGACTACGAGCAGTACTTC CASRTGDYEQYF TRBJ2-7 TRBV6-5 TRBD1 -
TGTGCCAGCAGCCTCACCGTGAACATGCCTGAAGCTTTCTTT CASSLTVNMPEAFF TRBJ1-1 TRBV28 - once
TGTGCCAGCTCACAATCGGGGAACACTGAAGCTTTCTTT CASSQSGNTEAFF TRBJ1-1 TRBV18 - -
TGTGCCAGCAGCCAAGGGATGACAGGAGTTAATGAAAAACTGTTTTTT CASSQGMTGVNEKLFF TRBJ1-4 TRBV3-1/TRBV3-2 - -
TGTGCCAGCAGTGAGGGGGCAGATTTCACCGGGGAGCTGTTTTTT CASSEGADFTGELFF TRBJ2-2 TRBV2 - once
TGTGCCAGCAGCCCCACCCCCACAGATACGCAGTATTTT CASSPTPTDTQYF TRBJ2-3 TRBV27 - -
TGCGCCAGCAGCTTGACCAGACTGACAGATACGCAGTATTTT CASSLTRLTDTQYF TRBJ2-3 TRBV5-1 - once
TGTGCCAGCAGCAGCGACAGGGGGAGCATGAACACTGAAGCTTTCTTT CASSSDRGSMNTEAFF TRBJ1-1 TRBV5-5 TRBD1 -
TGTGCCAGCAGTGATGACCCGGGGATAGAGACCCAGTACTTC CASSDDPGIETQYF TRBJ2-5 TRBV2 - -
TGTGCCAGCAGCTTAGACTACGAGCAGTACTTC CASSLDYEQYF TRBJ2-7 TRBV11-3 - -
TGTGCCAGCAGCTTAGTAGCATTGAACACTGAAGCTTTCTTT CASSLVALNTEAFF TRBJ1-1 TRBV7-2 - -
TGTGCCAGCAGCTTAGGGACAGGGCTTCAGCCCCAGCATTTT CASSLGTGLQPQHF TRBJ1-5 TRBV7-8 TRBD1 few
TGTGCCAGCAGTCTCGGACGGAACACTGAAGCTTTCTTT CASSLGRNTEAFF TRBJ1-1 TRBV2 - -
TGTGCCAGCAGTCTCGCAGAGGCGGGGGAGCTGTTTTTT CASSLAEAGELFF TRBJ2-2 TRBV27 - -
TGTGCCAGTAGTTCTGGGACCGGACGGAATCAGCCCCAGCATTTT CASSSGTGRNQPQHF TRBJ1-5 TRBV19 - -
TGTGCCAGTAGTATAGGGACAGGGGTAAATCAGCCCCAGCATTTT CASSIGTGVNQPQHF TRBJ1-5 TRBV19 TRBD1 -
TGTGCCAGCAGCCCAGCCTGGGACAGGGTTCCTGAAGCTTTCTTT CASSPAWDRVPEAFF TRBJ1-1 TRBV11-1 TRBD1 -
TGTGCCAGCAGCTCACAGACAGGGAGTACGCAGTATTTT CASSSQTGSTQYF TRBJ2-3 TRBV11-2 TRBD1 -
TGCGCCAGCAGTGTCGGCAGAGGTGCTGGAAACACCATATATTTT CASSVGRGAGNTIYF TRBJ1-3 TRBV10-1 - -
TGTGCCAGCAGCCCGGGACTAGCGGGTTACGAGCAGTACTTC CASSPGLAGYEQYF TRBJ2-7 TRBV9 TRBD2 once
TGCGCCAGCAGCCCTCAGGGAGACAGTTACTACAATGAGCAGTTCTTC CASSPQGDSYYNEQFF TRBJ2-1 TRBV4-1 - -
TGTGCCAGCAGCGTCGGGGGGACACCTAACAATGAGCAGTTCTTC CASSVGGTPNNEQFF TRBJ2-1 TRBV9 - -
TGCGCCAGCAGCATGGAGGGCGGTGGCTACGAGCAGTACTTC CASSMEGGGYEQYF TRBJ2-7 TRBV5-1 - -